Listed below are T cell receptor beta chains from one sample, sequenced in a study of blood T cell repertoires in COVID-19. The repertoire was sequenced with immunoSEQ multiplex PCR; TCRdb's copy has only in-frame clones and lacks some. The data contain about 33,000 clones, 70% to 90% of them singletons. The sample taken for sequencing was peripheral blood. The receptors were gathered from a woman older than 75 with active or convalescent COVID-19. Each CDR3 is given with its conserved first and last residue. Fields, in order: CDR3 protein, CDR3 DNA, V gene, clone size, J gene, D gene. A D gene is named only where the DNA matches it firmly. A row's size may be missing; if present it is once, few, many or a size class.

CASSRRSDTEAFF | TGTGCCAGCAGCCGTCGTTCGGACACTGAAGCTTTCTTT | TRBV3-1/TRBV3-2 | - | TRBJ1-1 | -
CASSVLAAMNTGELFF | TGTGCCAGCAGCGTACTAGCGGCCATGAACACCGGGGAGCTGTTTTTT | TRBV5-8 | - | TRBJ2-2 | TRBD2
CASSFSGTSGGQQYF | TGTGCCAGCAGCTTTTCCGGGACTAGCGGGGGCCAGCAGTACTTC | TRBV7-6 | - | TRBJ2-7 | TRBD2
CASRGQAGRDTQYF | TGCGCCAGCAGGGGACAGGCGGGCAGGGATACGCAGTATTTT | TRBV5-1 | few | TRBJ2-3 | TRBD1
CAISDPEQGNYGYTF | TGTGCCATCAGTGACCCTGAACAGGGGAACTATGGCTACACCTTC | TRBV10-3 | - | TRBJ1-2 | TRBD1
CASTTGWVTEAFF | TGTGCCAGCACGACAGGGTGGGTCACTGAAGCTTTCTTT | TRBV28 | - | TRBJ1-1 | TRBD1
CASSRRDTNYEQYF | TGTGCCAGCAGCCGTCGGGACACGAACTACGAGCAGTACTTC | TRBV3-1/TRBV3-2 | - | TRBJ2-7 | -
CASSRGTGMIWPQHF | TGTGCCAGCAGCCGGGGGACAGGGATGATTTGGCCCCAGCATTTT | TRBV5-6 | - | TRBJ1-5 | TRBD1
CASSLFPGGFSYEQYF | TGTGCCAGCAGCTTATTCCCGGGGGGATTCTCCTACGAGCAGTACTTC | TRBV7-2 | - | TRBJ2-7 | TRBD2
CASNQGQDGYTF | TGTGCCAGCAATCAGGGGCAGGATGGCTACACCTTC | TRBV2 | - | TRBJ1-2 | -
CASSLGTQGTGELFF | TGTGCCAGCAGTTTGGGGACCCAGGGGACCGGGGAGCTGTTTTTT | TRBV27 | - | TRBJ2-2 | -
CASSNHRAGEQFF | TGTGCCAGCAGTAATCACAGGGCAGGTGAGCAGTTCTTC | TRBV25-1 | - | TRBJ2-1 | -
CASSQEMGGGAQETQYF | TGTGCCAGCAGCCAAGAGATGGGAGGGGGGGCCCAAGAGACCCAGTACTTC | TRBV4-2 | - | TRBJ2-5 | -
CASSFGQGSGNTIYF | TGTGCCAGCAGTTTTGGGCAGGGGTCCGGAAACACCATATATTTT | TRBV28 | - | TRBJ1-3 | -
CAISESRGNTEAFF | TGTGCCATCAGTGAGTCAAGGGGAAACACTGAAGCTTTCTTT | TRBV10-3 | - | TRBJ1-1 | -
CATSRVSPGRGPGSSQPQHF | TGTGCCACCAGCAGAGTAAGTCCCGGCAGGGGCCCTGGGAGCTCTCAGCCCCAGCATTTT | TRBV15 | - | TRBJ1-5 | -
CASSERGSGGANVLTF | TGTGCCAGCAGTGAACGGGGTTCAGGTGGGGCCAACGTCCTGACTTTC | TRBV2 | - | TRBJ2-6 | -
CASSSRGDGYTF | TGTGCCAGCAGCTCCAGGGGTGATGGCTACACCTTC | TRBV7-9 | - | TRBJ1-2 | -
CSVEGRGHYGYTF | TGCAGCGTTGAAGGTCGCGGCCACTATGGCTACACCTTC | TRBV29-1 | - | TRBJ1-2 | -
CASSPLALQETQYF | TGTGCCAGCTCACCACTAGCGCTCCAAGAGACCCAGTACTTC | TRBV18 | - | TRBJ2-5 | -
CASSSPRGGPDTQYF | TGTGCCAGCAGTTCTCCACGGGGGGGGCCGGATACGCAGTATTTT | TRBV27 | - | TRBJ2-3 | TRBD2
CASSIMSGRDHITEAFF | TGTGCCAGTAGTATTATGTCTGGCAGGGATCATATCACTGAAGCTTTCTTT | TRBV19 | - | TRBJ1-1 | -
CASSQSSSISYNEQFF | TGTGCCAGCTCACAGTCTAGCTCGATCTCCTACAATGAGCAGTTCTTC | TRBV18 | - | TRBJ2-1 | -
CASSTGNSLAKNIQYF | TGTGCCAGTAGTACCGGGAATAGCCTAGCCAAAAACATTCAGTACTTC | TRBV19 | - | TRBJ2-4 | -
CASGLSTGNTEAFF | TGTGCCAGCGGACTTTCGACAGGGAACACTGAAGCTTTCTTT | TRBV6-6 | - | TRBJ1-1 | -
CASSVAASGDPYEQYF | TGTGCCAGCAGCGTAGCGGCTAGCGGGGACCCCTACGAGCAGTACTTC | TRBV9 | once | TRBJ2-7 | TRBD2
CASTTGAPTDTQYF | TGCGCCAGTACTACAGGGGCCCCCACAGATACGCAGTATTTT | TRBV5-1 | few | TRBJ2-3 | TRBD1
CATSRGGSDGYTF | TGTGCCACCAGCAGAGGGGGCTCAGATGGCTACACCTTC | TRBV15 | few | TRBJ1-2 | -